This is a list of T cell receptor beta chains from one sample in a study of regulatory T cells in long-lasting Graves disease. TCRdb fed the multiplex PCR reads into MiXCR, producing one record per CDR3 protein. This sample has 450,000 to 700,000 distinct CDR3 sequences; roughly 13% occur once, and the top ten carry 10%. The data also belong to a second study, concerning T cells in Graves' hyperthyroidism and ophthalmopathy.

Sequencing used peripheral blood mononuclear cells (PBMCs), obtained at new diagnosis, from a patient treated with antithyroid drugs. These receptors originate from a man in his thirties or forties with Graves disease. Both conserved end residues are part of each CDR3. The D gene is left open where the match is weak. Expanded clones get a size class; other rows say once, few or many, or leave the size out.

clone size | D gene | J gene | V gene | CDR3 protein | CDR3 DNA
many | NA | TRBJ2-5 | TRBV7-6 | CASSLQGDLQETQYF | TGTGCCAGCAGCTTGCAGGGAGACCTTCAAGAGACCCAGTACTTC
few | TRBD2 | TRBJ2-7 | TRBV20-1 | CSASPLRAGDEQYF | TGCAGTGCTAGTCCCCTCAGGGCGGGAGACGAGCAGTACTTC
few | TRBD1 | TRBJ2-7 | TRBV20-1 | CSAQTGTGFHEQYF | TGCAGTGCGCAGACCGGGACAGGGTTCCACGAGCAGTACTTC
many | NA | TRBJ2-7 | TRBV12-3/TRBV12-4 | CASSLRTSYEQYF | TGTGCCAGCAGTTTAAGGACCTCCTACGAGCAGTACTTC
few | TRBD1 | TRBJ2-3 | TRBV7-8 | CASSLTTGGDTQYF | TGTGCCAGCAGCTTAACGACAGGGGGAGATACGCAGTATTTT
many | NA | TRBJ2-3 | TRBV24-1 | CATSVTGDTQYF | TGTGCCACCAGTGTGACCGGCGATACGCAGTATTTT
NA | NA | TRBJ1-5 | TRBV3-1 | CASSPDGGLAQPQHF | TGTGCCAGCAGCCCGGACGGGGGGCTGGCTCAGCCCCAGCATTTT
many | NA | TRBJ2-1 | TRBV7-9 | CASSGRGKGDSYNEQFF | TGTGCCAGCAGCGGCCGTGGGAAGGGAGACTCCTACAATGAGCAGTTCTTC
few | NA | TRBJ2-7 | TRBV9 | CASSVSGRVGTYEQYF | TGTGCCAGCAGCGTATCTGGTCGTGTAGGTACCTACGAGCAGTACTTC
NA | NA | TRBJ2-6 | TRBV19 | CASSTGYSGANVLTF | TGTGCCAGTAGTACAGGGTACTCTGGGGCCAACGTCCTGACTTTC